This T cell receptor beta chain is from a study of cytomegalovirus exposure and HLA in healthy donors. Sequencing used immunoSEQ multiplex PCR; TCRdb keeps in-frame clones, though not all of them. The top ten clones hold roughly 0.67% of a sample with about 110,000 clones, approximately 95% of them seen once. Germline V gene lookup returns CDR1 SGHNT and CDR2 YYREEE (reference sequence). V lost 6 bases to trimming and J lost 2 bases, with 18 bases between them. The CDR3 is made up of 15 amino acids. The study drew the donors from its roughly 110-subject validation cohort, separate from the roughly 710-subject first cohort.

Material for sequencing was PBMCs. The chain has TRBV5-4 and TRBJ2-7; D is perhaps TRBD2 (7 bases). The receptor was isolated from a woman aged 18 to 35 in good health and CMV-seronegative. CDR3 loop: CASTSAGTPTYEQYF. DNA for the CDR3: TGTGCCAGCACGTCAGCGGGGACACCCACCTACGAGCAGTACTTC.